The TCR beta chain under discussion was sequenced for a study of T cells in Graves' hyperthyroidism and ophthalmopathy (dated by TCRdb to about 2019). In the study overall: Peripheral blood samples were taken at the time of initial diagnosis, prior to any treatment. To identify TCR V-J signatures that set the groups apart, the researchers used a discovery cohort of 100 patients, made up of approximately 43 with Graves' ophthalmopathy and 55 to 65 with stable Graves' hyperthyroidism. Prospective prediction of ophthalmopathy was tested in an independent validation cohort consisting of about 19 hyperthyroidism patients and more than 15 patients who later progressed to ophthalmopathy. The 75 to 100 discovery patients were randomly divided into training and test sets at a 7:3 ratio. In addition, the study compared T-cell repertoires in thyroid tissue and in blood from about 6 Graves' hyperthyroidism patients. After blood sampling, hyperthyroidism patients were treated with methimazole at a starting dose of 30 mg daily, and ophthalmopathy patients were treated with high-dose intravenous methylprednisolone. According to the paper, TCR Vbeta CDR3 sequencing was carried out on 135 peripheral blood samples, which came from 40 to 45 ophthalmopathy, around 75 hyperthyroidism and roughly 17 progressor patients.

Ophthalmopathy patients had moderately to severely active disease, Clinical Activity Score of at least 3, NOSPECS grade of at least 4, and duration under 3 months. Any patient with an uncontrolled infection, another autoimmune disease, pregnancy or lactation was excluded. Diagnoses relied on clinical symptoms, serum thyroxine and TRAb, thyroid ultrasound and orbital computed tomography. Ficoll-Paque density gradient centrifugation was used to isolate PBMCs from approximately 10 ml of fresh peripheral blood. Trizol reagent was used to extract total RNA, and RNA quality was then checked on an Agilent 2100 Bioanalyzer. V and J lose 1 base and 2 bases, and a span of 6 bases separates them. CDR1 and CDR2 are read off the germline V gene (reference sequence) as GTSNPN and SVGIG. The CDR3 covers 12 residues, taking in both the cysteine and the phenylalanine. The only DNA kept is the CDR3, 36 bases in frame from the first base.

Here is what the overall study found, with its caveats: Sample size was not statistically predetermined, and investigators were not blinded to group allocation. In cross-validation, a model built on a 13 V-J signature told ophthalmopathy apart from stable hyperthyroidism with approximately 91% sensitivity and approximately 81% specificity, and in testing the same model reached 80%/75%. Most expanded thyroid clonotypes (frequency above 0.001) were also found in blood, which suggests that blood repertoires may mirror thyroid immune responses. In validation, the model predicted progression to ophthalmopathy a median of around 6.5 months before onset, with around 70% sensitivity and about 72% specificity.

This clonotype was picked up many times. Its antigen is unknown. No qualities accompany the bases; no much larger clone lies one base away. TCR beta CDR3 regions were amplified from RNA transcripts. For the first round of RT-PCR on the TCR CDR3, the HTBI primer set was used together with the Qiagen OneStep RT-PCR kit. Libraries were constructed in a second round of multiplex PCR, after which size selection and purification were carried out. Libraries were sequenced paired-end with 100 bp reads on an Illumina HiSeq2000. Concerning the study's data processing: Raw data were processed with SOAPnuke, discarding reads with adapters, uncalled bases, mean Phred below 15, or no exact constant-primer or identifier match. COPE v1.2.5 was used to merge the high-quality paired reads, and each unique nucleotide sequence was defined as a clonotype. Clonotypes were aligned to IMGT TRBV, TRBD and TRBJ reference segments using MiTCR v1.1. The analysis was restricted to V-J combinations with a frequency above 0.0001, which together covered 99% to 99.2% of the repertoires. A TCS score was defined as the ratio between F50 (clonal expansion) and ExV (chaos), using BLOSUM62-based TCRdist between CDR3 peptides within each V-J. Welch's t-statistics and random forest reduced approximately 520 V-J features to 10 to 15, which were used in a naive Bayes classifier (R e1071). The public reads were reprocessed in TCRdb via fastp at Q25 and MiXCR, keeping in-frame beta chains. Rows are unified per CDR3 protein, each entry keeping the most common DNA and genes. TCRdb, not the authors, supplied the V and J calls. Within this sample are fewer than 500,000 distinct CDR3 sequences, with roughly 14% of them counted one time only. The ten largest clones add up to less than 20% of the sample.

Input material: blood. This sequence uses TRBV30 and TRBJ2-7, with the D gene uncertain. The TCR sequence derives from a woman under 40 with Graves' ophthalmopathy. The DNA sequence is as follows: TGTGCCTGGAGTGAAGCGACCTACGAGCAGTACTTC. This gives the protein CAWSEATYEQYF.